This TCR beta chain stems from a study of cytotoxic CD8 clonotypes in ibrutinib-treated CLL. About this clone itself: Its antigen is undetermined.

Approximately 2 micrograms of genomic DNA from cryopreserved PBMCs went into TCR beta libraries. Repertoires were generated with immunoSEQ multiplex PCR, while TCRdb's copy carries only in-frame clones and drops some. The repertoire consists of about 200,000 clones, with approximately 75% occurring once and the leading ten covering roughly 10%. Study-wide findings and caveats: Sustained-remission and progressing patients had different sampling times. Public clonotypes were seen rarely and were contracted or stable on treatment. While tracking circulating CD8+ T-cell counts, baseline clonality exceeded that of age-matched healthy donors.

The sample was PBMCs, taken after 12 months of ibrutinib treatment. This sequence originates from a human donor with chronic lymphocytic leukemia.

As DNA, the CDR3 is TGTGCCAGCAGTACACTCACAGGGAGCGCTTTCTTT. It specifies CASSTLTGSAFF. The chain links TRBV27 to TRBJ1-1; tentatively, D is TRBD1 (6 bases). CDR3 size: 12 residues. Germline V lookup: CDR1 MNHEY, CDR2 SMNVEV (reference sequence). V dropped 5 bases and J dropped 11 bases, with 15 bases sitting between them.